The 32 T cell receptor beta chains presented below share a single source sample, sequenced in a study of blood T cell repertoires in COVID-19. Repertoires were generated with immunoSEQ multiplex PCR, while TCRdb's copy carries only in-frame clones and drops some. The data show around 99,000 clones, about 93% seen once. The sequencing sample was made of peripheral blood. Every receptor here comes from a woman in her 30s with acute or convalescent COVID-19.

This clone was seen only once. The chain joins TRBV5-1 to TRBJ2-3; TRBD2 might be the D (5 bases). CDR3 length: 17 amino acids. Germline CDR1 and CDR2: SGHRS and YFSETQ. Trimming cost V 1 base and J 0 bases, with 15 bases left between them. The CDR3 DNA follows: TGCGCCAGCAGCTTGTCCTTAGCGAAAACTAGCACAGATACGCAGTATTTT. Amino acid sequence: CASSLSLAKTSTDTQYF. The full variable domain, its missing parts supplied by reference TRBV5-1 and TRBJ2-3, is KAGVTQTPRYLIKTRGQQVTLSCSPISGHRSVSWYQQTPGQGLQFLFEYFSETQRNKGNFPGRFSGRQFSNSRSEMNVSTLELGDSALYLCASSLSLAKTSTDTQYFGPGTRLTVL.

V gene TRBV19 combines with J gene TRBJ1-5; 8 positions match TRBD1. CDR3 length equals 15 residues. The ends lost 7 bases at V and 3 bases at J; junction bases unmatched: 8. Germline CDR1 and CDR2: LNHDA and SQIVND (reference sequence). CDR3 loop: CASKPGTGFNQPQHF. CDR3 nucleotides: TGTGCCAGTAAACCCGGGACAGGATTCAATCAGCCCCAGCATTTT. Variable domain in full (rest from reference TRBV19 and TRBJ1-5): DGGITQSPKYLFRKEGQNVTLSCEQNLNHDAMYWYRQDPGQGLRLIYYSQIVNDFQKGDIAEGYSVSREKKESFPLTVTSAQKNPTAFYLCASKPGTGFNQPQHFGDGTRLSIL.

This sequence joins TRBV13 and TRBJ1-5, with D perhaps TRBD1 (5 bases). The CDR3 has 14 amino acids. Germline V CDR1 and CDR2: PRHDT, FYEKMQ (reference sequence). The V end was cut by 2 bases, the J end by 7 bases, with 12 bases between. The CDR3 is CASSLSGGDQPQHF. The CDR3 nucleotides read TGTGCCAGCAGCTTATCGGGGGGAGACCAGCCCCAGCATTTT.

This rearrangement joins TRBV5-5 to TRBJ2-1; D is uncertain. Trimming took off 7 bases at V and 2 bases at J, with 13 bases between the two ends. The length of the CDR3 is 14 residues. CDR1 is SGHKS and CDR2 is YYEKEE in the germline V gene (reference sequence). The CDR3 protein is CASSLTPPYNEQFF. CDR3 coding DNA: TGTGCCAGCTCCCTAACCCCCCCCTACAATGAGCAGTTCTTC.

The chain employs TRBV19 and TRBJ2-3, with D unclear. The V and J ends lost 3 bases and 2 bases respectively, with 18 bases between them. Germline V lookup: CDR1 LNHDA, CDR2 SQIVND (reference sequence). The CDR3 is 17 residues long. CDR3 in amino acids: CASSIPRGASATDTQYF. In nucleotides, the CDR3 is TGTGCCAGTAGTATCCCCCGAGGAGCGTCCGCCACAGATACGCAGTATTTT.

CDR3 protein: CASSQGQSSYNSPLHF. CDR3 coding DNA: TGCGCCAGCAGCCAAGGGCAAAGCTCCTATAATTCACCCCTCCACTTT. The chain combines TRBV4-3 with TRBJ1-6; D gene ambiguous. CDR3 length equals 16 residues. Germline CDR1 reads LGHNA; CDR2 reads YSLEER. V lost 1 base and J lost 0, with 7 bases in between.

The chain recombines TRBV4-1 with TRBJ2-5; the D is unclear. The CDR3 extends over 15 amino acids. The germline CDR1 and CDR2 sequences are MGHRA and YSYEKL. The germline V and J ends were trimmed by 5 bases and 3 bases, with 16 bases remaining between them. CDR3 in DNA: TGCGCCAGCAGCACGCAGGCCCACCCGGAAGAGACCCAGTACTTC. As protein: CASSTQAHPEETQYF.

The DNA for the CDR3 is TGTGCCAGCAGCAGGGACAGGGGGCTCGAAAAACTGTTTTTT. Amino acid sequence: CASSRDRGLEKLFF. This chain connects TRBV5-6 to TRBJ1-4; 12 nucleotides agree with TRBD1. Per the germline V gene, CDR1 is SGHDT and CDR2 is YYEEEE. The V segment lost 4 bases and the J segment 8 bases; nucleotides outside the gene matches: 3. CDR3 length equals 14 residues.

V usage is TRBV7-8 and J usage is TRBJ2-7, with D perhaps matching TRBD1 (5 bases). This CDR3 region has 13 residues. V lost 1 base and J 4 bases, leaving 8 bases between the germline ends. In germline, CDR1 is SGHVS, CDR2 FQNEAQ. The CDR3 DNA sequence: TGTGCCAGCAGCTTAGGCAGGGTATACGAGCAGTACTTC. It is translated as CASSLGRVYEQYF.

The chain joins TRBV6-5 to TRBJ1-3; D possibly corresponds to TRBD1 (6 bases). With 7 bases removed from V and 1 base from J, the gap between germline ends came to 11 bases. The length of the CDR3 is 14 residues. Per the germline V gene, CDR1 is MNHEY and CDR2 is SVGAGI. The CDR3 sequence is CASKLGQSGNTIYF. The CDR3 DNA sequence: TGTGCCAGCAAACTCGGACAGTCTGGAAACACCATATATTTT.

The V and J genes are TRBV10-3 and TRBJ2-5; D is unresolved. Germline V gene data show CDR1 as ENHRY and CDR2 as SYGVKD. Trimming pared 0 bases from V and 2 bases from J, leaving 10 bases between. The CDR3 runs 15 residues. CDR3 loop: CAISESRIPQETQYF. For the CDR3, the DNA is TGTGCCATCAGTGAGTCGAGGATTCCGCAAGAGACCCAGTACTTC.

The chain has TRBV4-2 and TRBJ1-1; D gene unclear. Germline lookup yields CDR1 LGHNA and CDR2 YNFKEQ. The ends were cut back, 0 bases at V and 11 bases at J, with 7 bases in the middle. The CDR3 totals 11 residues. In DNA, the CDR3 is TGTGCCAGCAGCCAAGACCTAGAGGCTTTCTTT. It specifies CASSQDLEAFF.

The genes are TRBV29-1 and TRBJ2-2; D gene uncertain. V was cut by 7 bases and J by 5 bases, with 17 bases left in between. CDR3 length equals 14 residues. Germline V CDR1 and CDR2: SQVTM, ANQGSEA. The CDR3 here is CSAHSAISTGELFF. CDR3 bases: TGCAGCGCGCACTCAGCGATTTCGACCGGGGAGCTGTTTTTT.

The chain is built from TRBV28 and TRBJ1-1, with D unresolved. The CDR3 contains 11 residues. From germline, CDR1 is MDHEN and CDR2 SYDVKM. Trimming took off 2 bases at V and 7 bases at J, with 5 bases between the two ends. The CDR3 bases are TGTGCCAGCAGTTTAAAACTTGAAGCTTTCTTT. Amino acid sequence: CASSLKLEAFF.

The rearrangement uses TRBV10-3 and TRBJ1-1, with D possibly being TRBD1 (6 bases). The CDR3 is 18 residues long. From germline, CDR1 is ENHRY and CDR2 SYGVKD. The ends were cut back, 1 base at V and 0 bases at J, with 18 bases in the middle. In nucleotides, the CDR3 is TGTGCCATCAGTGAGTTTCGGACAACAGGGTACATGAACACTGAAGCTTTCTTT. It is translated as CAISEFRTTGYMNTEAFF.

This clone was detected a few times. CDR3 coding DNA: TGCGCCAGCAGCCCCTCAACCCGACAATTGGTTGAGCAGTTCTTC. It is translated as CASSPSTRQLVEQFF. The chain couples TRBV4-3 to TRBJ2-1; D unclear. This CDR3 has 15 amino acids. The ends were cut back, 4 bases at V and 9 bases at J, with 19 bases in the middle. CDR1 and CDR2 from the germline V gene are LGHNA and YSLEER.

J is TRBJ2-5 and V is TRBV5-1; 8 bases fit TRBD1. In germline, CDR1 is SGHRS, CDR2 YFSETQ. Trimming at V came to 0 bases and at J to 1 base, leaving 8 bases not matched to a gene. This CDR3 spans 17 amino acids. The CDR3 sequence is CASSLGAGGDFQETQYF. CDR3 nucleotide sequence: TGCGCCAGCAGCTTGGGGGCAGGGGGCGATTTCCAAGAGACCCAGTACTTC. Combining the CDR3 with reference TRBV5-1 and TRBJ2-5 gives the whole variable domain KAGVTQTPRYLIKTRGQQVTLSCSPISGHRSVSWYQQTPGQGLQFLFEYFSETQRNKGNFPGRFSGRQFSNSRSEMNVSTLELGDSALYLCASSLGAGGDFQETQYFGPGTRLLVL.

The genes are TRBV11-2 and TRBJ2-1, with TRBD1 as a possible D gene (5 bases). CDR3 size: 17 residues. Germline values: CDR1 SGHAT, CDR2 FQNNGV. V was trimmed by 0 bases and J by 1 base, leaving 13 bases between them. The CDR3 sequence is CASSLDGAGRSYNEQFF. CDR3 bases: TGTGCCAGCAGCTTAGATGGGGCAGGGCGGTCCTACAATGAGCAGTTCTTC.

The rearrangement uses TRBV29-1 and TRBJ2-1; 7 bases fit TRBD2. Germline CDR1 reads SQVTM; CDR2 reads ANQGSEA. The CDR3 is 14 residues long. Trimming at V came to 2 bases and at J to 4 bases, leaving 5 bases not matched to a gene. The CDR3, as DNA: TGCAGCGTTGAACCCGCGGGAGATTACAATGAGCAGTTCTTC. Translated: CSVEPAGDYNEQFF.

This chain joins TRBV28 and TRBJ2-2; 12 bases match TRBD2. The CDR3 is 16 amino acids. Germline V gene lookup returns CDR1 MDHEN and CDR2 SYDVKM. Germline trimming cut 7 bases from V and 4 bases from J; bases unmatched to any gene: 7. CDR3 protein: CASTPSGGALTGELFF. CDR3 DNA sequence: TGTGCCAGCACCCCTAGCGGGGGGGCTCTCACCGGGGAGCTGTTTTTT.

This clone was found once. The gene calls are TRBV4-1 and TRBJ2-1; 8 bases are shared with TRBD2. J lost 6 bases, V lost 4 bases, and 8 bases had no gene match. CDR1 MGHRA and CDR2 YSYEKL come from the germline V gene. The CDR3 has 15 residues. CDR3 amino acids: CASSRFAGGLNEQFF. In nucleotides, the CDR3 is TGCGCCAGCAGCCGATTCGCGGGAGGTCTCAATGAGCAGTTCTTC.

V usage is TRBV5-6 and J usage is TRBJ1-1; tentative D call: TRBD1 (6 bases). This CDR3 has 15 amino acids. V gave up 3 bases and J gave up 10 bases, with 22 bases separating them. Germline loops: CDR1 SGHDT, CDR2 YYEEEE. The CDR3 nucleotides are TGTGCCAGCAGCTACGTGGGAGACAGGTCCTCTCGAGCTTTCTTT. Translated: CASSYVGDRSSRAFF.

V is TRBV11-2 and J is TRBJ2-1; D is ambiguous. CDR1 is SGHAT, CDR2 FQNNGV, per germline. The CDR3 consists of 14 residues. The V end was cut by 1 base, the J end by 7 bases, with 11 bases between. Here the CDR3 DNA reads TGTGCCAGCAGCTTAGCGTCCACCCTAAATGAGCAGTTCTTC. Protein: CASSLASTLNEQFF.

Note on this clone: An end of the junction does not agree with germline; a read error may underlie this. This chain's CDR3 is CASSKDQGGGTEAFF. CDR3 nucleotides: TGCGCCAGCAGCAAAGATCAAGGCGGTGGGACTGAAGCTTTCTTT. The chain couples TRBV4-3 to TRBJ1-1; D unresolved. The CDR3 has 15 residues. CDR1 is LGHNA and CDR2 is YSLEER in the germline V gene.

This rearrangement joins TRBV5-4 to TRBJ2-7; 10 nucleotides agree with TRBD1. Per germline, CDR1 SGHNT and CDR2 YYREEE (reference sequence). V trimming: 0 bases; J trimming: 7 bases; junction bases outside the gene matches: 10. This CDR3 region has 16 residues. CDR3 sequence (DNA): TGTGCCAGCAGCTTGGAGGGGACAGGGGCTTTAGGGGAGCAGTACTTC. Protein sequence: CASSLEGTGALGEQYF.

This chain joins TRBV11-3 and TRBJ1-4; 7 bases line up with TRBD1. Per germline, CDR1 SGHNT and CDR2 YENEEA. V was clipped by 5 bases and J by 5 bases; unmatched bases: 8. The CDR3 has 15 residues. CDR3 coding DNA: TGTGCCAGCAGCCCCCGACAGGGCATGAATGAAAAACTGTTTTTT. Translating gives CASSPRQGMNEKLFF.

The rearrangement joins TRBV2 to TRBJ1-4; D is possibly TRBD1 (6 bases). The length of the CDR3 is 14 residues. Germline V gene lookup returns CDR1 SNHLY and CDR2 FYNNEI. The V gene lost 9 bases and the J gene lost 0 bases, with 11 bases spanning the gap. CDR3 nucleotide sequence: TGTGCCAGGGCAGGGGCCGCAACTAATGAAAAACTGTTTTTT. It codes for CARAGAATNEKLFF.

This clone was counted a single time. V and J are TRBV15 and TRBJ2-5; TRBD2 agrees at 9 bases. Germline loops: CDR1 LNHNV, CDR2 YYDKDF (reference sequence). CDR3 length: 16 amino acids. J lost 1 base, V lost 5 bases, and 8 bases had no gene match. The CDR3 sequence is CATSRGLAKSQETQYF. The DNA for the CDR3 is TGTGCCACCAGCCGGGGACTAGCCAAGTCCCAAGAGACCCAGTACTTC.

Notes on this clone: Additional DNA sequences in this sample encode the identical CDR3. This chain connects TRBV7-2 to TRBJ1-5; TRBD1 matches at 7 bases. The V segment lost 5 bases and the J segment 5 bases; nucleotides outside the gene matches: 6. CDR3 length: 14 residues. Germline values: CDR1 SGHTA, CDR2 FQGNSA. The CDR3 spells CASSPRQGDQPQHF. The DNA of the CDR3 is TGTGCCAGCAGCCCTAGACAGGGCGATCAGCCCCAGCATTTT.

This sequence joins TRBV5-1 and TRBJ1-6; 7 nucleotides match TRBD1. J was trimmed by 7 bases and V by 0 bases; bases with no gene match: 7. This CDR3 comprises 16 residues. The germline V gene has CDR1 SGHRS and CDR2 YFSETQ. CDR3 sequence reads: CASSLGQGLGNSPLHF. DNA of the CDR3: TGCGCCAGCAGCTTGGGACAGGGTTTGGGGAATTCACCCCTCCACTTT.

CDR3 DNA: TGCGCCAGCAGCACCGAGGGACAGGATACCCAGTACTTC. As protein: CASSTEGQDTQYF. The J gene is TRBJ2-5, the V gene TRBV5-1; 8 nucleotides match TRBD1. The CDR3 extends over 13 amino acids. Trimming removed 4 bases from V and 8 bases from J; junction bases left unmatched: 7. Germline V gene data show CDR1 as SGHRS and CDR2 as YFSETQ.

This clone occurred once. This sequence joins TRBV11-2 and TRBJ1-2; 8 bases align to TRBD1. The CDR3 has 17 amino acids. The junction had 12 bases not matched to a gene; V was cut back by 1 base and J by 5 bases. Germline V gene lookup returns CDR1 SGHAT and CDR2 FQNNGV. CDR3 residues: CASSLAGPGTGSYGYTF. The CDR3 bases are TGTGCCAGCAGCTTAGCGGGTCCCGGGACAGGCTCTTATGGCTACACCTTC.